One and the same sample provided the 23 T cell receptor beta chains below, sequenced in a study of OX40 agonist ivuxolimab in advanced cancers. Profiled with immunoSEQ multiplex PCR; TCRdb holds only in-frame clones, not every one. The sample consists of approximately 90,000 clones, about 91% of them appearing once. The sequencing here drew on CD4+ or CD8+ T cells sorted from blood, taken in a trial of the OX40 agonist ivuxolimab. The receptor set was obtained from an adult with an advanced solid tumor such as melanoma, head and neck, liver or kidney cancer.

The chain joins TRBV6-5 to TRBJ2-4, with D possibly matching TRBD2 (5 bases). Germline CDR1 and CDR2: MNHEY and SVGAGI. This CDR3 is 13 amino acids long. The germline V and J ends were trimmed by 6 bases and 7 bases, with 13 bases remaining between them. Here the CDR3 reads CASSRKEVNIQYF. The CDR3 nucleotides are TGTGCCAGCAGCCGCAAGGAGGTTAACATTCAGTACTTC.

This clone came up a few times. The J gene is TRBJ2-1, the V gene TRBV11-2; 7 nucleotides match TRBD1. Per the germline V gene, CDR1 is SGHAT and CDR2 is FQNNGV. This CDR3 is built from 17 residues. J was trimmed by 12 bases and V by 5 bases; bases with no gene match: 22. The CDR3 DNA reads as TGTGCCAGCAGCGATCCTTTCGACAGGGCGGCCCGGGTTGGGCAGTTCTTC. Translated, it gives CASSDPFDRAARVGQFF.

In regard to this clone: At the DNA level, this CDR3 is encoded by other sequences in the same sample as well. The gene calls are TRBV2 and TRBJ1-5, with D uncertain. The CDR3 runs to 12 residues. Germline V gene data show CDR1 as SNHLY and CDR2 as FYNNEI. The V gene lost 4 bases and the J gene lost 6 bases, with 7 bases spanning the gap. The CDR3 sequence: CASSVFGQPQHF. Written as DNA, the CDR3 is TGTGCCAGCAGTGTTTTCGGTCAGCCCCAGCATTTT.

The CDR3 reads CAWPDRASGNTIYF. CDR3 nucleotide sequence: TGTGCCTGGCCGGACAGGGCCTCTGGAAACACCATATATTTT. V and J are TRBV30 and TRBJ1-3; 8 nucleotides agree with TRBD1. This CDR3 comprises 14 residues. The V gene end was trimmed by 5 bases and the J gene end by 0 bases; junction bases not matched to a gene: 3. Germline V gene lookup returns CDR1 GTSNPN and CDR2 SVGIG (reference sequence).

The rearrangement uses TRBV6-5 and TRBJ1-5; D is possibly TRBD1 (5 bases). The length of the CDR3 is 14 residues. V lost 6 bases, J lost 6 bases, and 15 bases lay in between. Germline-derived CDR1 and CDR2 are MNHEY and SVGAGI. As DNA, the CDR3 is TGTGCCAGCAGGCCTGGGACCGCCCCTCAGCCCCAGCATTTT. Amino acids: CASRPGTAPQPQHF.

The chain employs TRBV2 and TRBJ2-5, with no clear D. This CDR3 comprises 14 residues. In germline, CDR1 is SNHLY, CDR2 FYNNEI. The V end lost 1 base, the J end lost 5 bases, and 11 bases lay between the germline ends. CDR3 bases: TGTGCCAGCAGTGAAGATGGATCTAGGGAGACCCAGTACTTC. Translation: CASSEDGSRETQYF.

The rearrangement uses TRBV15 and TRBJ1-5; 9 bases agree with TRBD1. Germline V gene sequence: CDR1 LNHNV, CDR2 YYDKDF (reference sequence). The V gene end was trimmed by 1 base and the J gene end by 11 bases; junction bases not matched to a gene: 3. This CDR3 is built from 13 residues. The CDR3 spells CATSRVGTGTQHF. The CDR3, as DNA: TGTGCCACCAGCAGAGTGGGGACAGGGACCCAGCATTTT.

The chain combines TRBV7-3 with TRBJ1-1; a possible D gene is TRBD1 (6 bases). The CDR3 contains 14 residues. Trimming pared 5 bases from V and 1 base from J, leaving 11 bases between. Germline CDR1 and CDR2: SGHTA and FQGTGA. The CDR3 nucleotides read TGTGCCAGCAGCATGGACAGCCGGAACACTGAAGCTTTCTTT. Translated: CASSMDSRNTEAFF. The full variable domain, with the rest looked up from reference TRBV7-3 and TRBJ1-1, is GAGVSQTPSNKVTEKGKYVELRCDPISGHTALYWYRQSLGQGPEFLIYFQGTGAADDSGLPNDRFFAVRPEGSVSTLKIQRTERGDSAVYLCASSMDSRNTEAFFGQGTRLTVV.

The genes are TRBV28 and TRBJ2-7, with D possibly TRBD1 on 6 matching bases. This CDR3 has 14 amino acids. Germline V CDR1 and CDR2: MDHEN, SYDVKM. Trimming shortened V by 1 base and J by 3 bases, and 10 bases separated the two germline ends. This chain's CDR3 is CASSLYGQNYEQYF. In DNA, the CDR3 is TGTGCCAGCAGTTTATATGGACAGAACTACGAGCAGTACTTC. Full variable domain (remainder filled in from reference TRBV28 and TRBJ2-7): DVKVTQSSRYLVKRTGEKVFLECVQDMDHENMFWYRQDPGLGLRLIYFSYDVKMKEKGDIPEGYSVSREKKERFSLILESASTNQTSMYLCASSLYGQNYEQYFGPGTRLTVT.

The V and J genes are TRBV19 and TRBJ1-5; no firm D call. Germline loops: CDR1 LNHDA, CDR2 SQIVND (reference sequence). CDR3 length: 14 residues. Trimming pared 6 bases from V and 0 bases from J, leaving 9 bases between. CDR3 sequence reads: CASRGAYSNQPQHF. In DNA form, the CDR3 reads TGTGCCAGTAGGGGAGCATATAGCAATCAGCCCCAGCATTTT.

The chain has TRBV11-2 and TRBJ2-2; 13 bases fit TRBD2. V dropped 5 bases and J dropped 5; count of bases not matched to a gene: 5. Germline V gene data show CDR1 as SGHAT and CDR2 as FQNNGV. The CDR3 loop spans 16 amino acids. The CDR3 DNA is TGTGCCAGCAGCGTCACTAGCGGGAGGGTAACCGGGGAGCTGTTTTTT. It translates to CASSVTSGRVTGELFF.

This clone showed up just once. DNA for the CDR3: TGTGCCTGGAGTCCGACAGGGGGCCAAGAGACCCAGTACTTC. Translating it yields CAWSPTGGQETQYF. The chain combines TRBV30 with TRBJ2-5; TRBD1 matches 9 bases. The germline V gene has CDR1 GTSNPN and CDR2 SVGIG (reference sequence). V lost 2 bases and J lost 1; bases outside the gene matches: 2. This CDR3 region has 14 residues.

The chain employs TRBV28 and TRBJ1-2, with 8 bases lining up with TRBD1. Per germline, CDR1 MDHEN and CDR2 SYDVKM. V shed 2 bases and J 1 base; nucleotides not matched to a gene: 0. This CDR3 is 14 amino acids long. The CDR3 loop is CASSLTGGNYGYTF. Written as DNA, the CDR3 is TGTGCCAGCAGTTTAACAGGGGGTAACTATGGCTACACCTTC.

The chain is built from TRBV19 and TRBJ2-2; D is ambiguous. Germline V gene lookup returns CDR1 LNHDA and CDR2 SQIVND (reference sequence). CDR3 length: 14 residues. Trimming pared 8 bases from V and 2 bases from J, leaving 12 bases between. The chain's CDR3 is CASGIAGNTGELFF. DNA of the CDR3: TGTGCCAGTGGGATTGCAGGAAACACCGGGGAGCTGTTTTTT.

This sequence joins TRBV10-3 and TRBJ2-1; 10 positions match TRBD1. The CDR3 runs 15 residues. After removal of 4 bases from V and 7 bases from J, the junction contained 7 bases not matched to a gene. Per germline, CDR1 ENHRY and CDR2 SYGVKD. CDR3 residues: CAISGDRGIGNEQFF. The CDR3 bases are TGTGCCATCAGTGGGGACAGGGGAATAGGGAATGAGCAGTTCTTC.

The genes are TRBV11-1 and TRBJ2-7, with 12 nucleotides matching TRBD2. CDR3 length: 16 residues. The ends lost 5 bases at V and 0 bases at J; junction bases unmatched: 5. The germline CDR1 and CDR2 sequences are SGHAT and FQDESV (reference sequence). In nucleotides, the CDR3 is TGTGCCAGCAGCCCACGGACTAGCGGGGCCTCCTACGAGCAGTACTTC. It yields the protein CASSPRTSGASYEQYF.

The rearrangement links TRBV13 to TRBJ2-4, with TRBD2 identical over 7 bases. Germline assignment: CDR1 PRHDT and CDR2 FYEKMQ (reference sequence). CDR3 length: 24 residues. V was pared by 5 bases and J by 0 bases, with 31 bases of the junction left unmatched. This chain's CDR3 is CASSPTGGGRISAQTHLAKNIQYF. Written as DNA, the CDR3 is TGTGCCAGCAGCCCGACGGGGGGAGGGCGGATTTCGGCACAAACCCACCTAGCCAAAAACATTCAGTACTTC.

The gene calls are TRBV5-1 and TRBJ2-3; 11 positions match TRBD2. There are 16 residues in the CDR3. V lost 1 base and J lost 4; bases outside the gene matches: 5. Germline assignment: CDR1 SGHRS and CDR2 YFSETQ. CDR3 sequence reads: CASSLQVAGGPDTQYF. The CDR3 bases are TGCGCCAGCAGCTTGCAGGTAGCGGGAGGGCCAGATACGCAGTATTTT.

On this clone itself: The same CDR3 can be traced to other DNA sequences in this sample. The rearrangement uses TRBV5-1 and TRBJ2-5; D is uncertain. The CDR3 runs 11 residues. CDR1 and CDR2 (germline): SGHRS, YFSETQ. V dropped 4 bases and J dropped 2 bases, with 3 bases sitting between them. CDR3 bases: TGCGCCAGCAGCCTACAAGAGACCCAGTACTTC. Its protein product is CASSLQETQYF.

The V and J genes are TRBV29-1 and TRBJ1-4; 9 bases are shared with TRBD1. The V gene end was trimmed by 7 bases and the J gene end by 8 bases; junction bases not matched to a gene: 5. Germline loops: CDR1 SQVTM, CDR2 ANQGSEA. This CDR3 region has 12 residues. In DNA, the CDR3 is TGCAGCGCCGGGGACAGGGAAGAAAAACTGTTTTTT. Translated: CSAGDREEKLFF. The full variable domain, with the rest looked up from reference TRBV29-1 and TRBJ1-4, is SAVISQKPSRDICQRGTSLTIQCQVDSQVTMMFWYRQQPGQSLTLIATANQGSEATYESGFVIDKFPISRPNLTFSTLTVSNMSPEDSSIYLCSAGDREEKLFFGSGTQLSVL.

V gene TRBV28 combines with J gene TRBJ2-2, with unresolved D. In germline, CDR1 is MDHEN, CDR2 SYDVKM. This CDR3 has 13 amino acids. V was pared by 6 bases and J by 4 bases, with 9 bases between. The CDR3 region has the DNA TGTGCCAGCAGCATTACCCCCACCGGGGAGCTGTTTTTT. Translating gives CASSITPTGELFF.

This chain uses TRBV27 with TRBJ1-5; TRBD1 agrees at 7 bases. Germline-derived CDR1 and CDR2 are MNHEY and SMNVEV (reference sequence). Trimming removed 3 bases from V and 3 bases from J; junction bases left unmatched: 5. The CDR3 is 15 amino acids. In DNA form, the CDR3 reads TGTGCCAGCAGTTTCGGGACAGATGCCAATCAGCCCCAGCATTTT. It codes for CASSFGTDANQPQHF.

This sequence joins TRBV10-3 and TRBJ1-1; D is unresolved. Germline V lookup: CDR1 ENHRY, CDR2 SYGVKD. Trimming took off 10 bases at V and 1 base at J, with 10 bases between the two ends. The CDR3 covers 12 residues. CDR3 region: CATGGENTEAFF. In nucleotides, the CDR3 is TGTGCCACCGGCGGCGAGAACACTGAAGCTTTCTTT.